Sequencing of this TCR beta chain was carried out in a study of T cell responses to AZD1222 COVID-19 vaccine. Study results and caveats: White British people made up most donors, females outnumbered males, and clonal diversity was possibly underestimated.

This CDR3 contains 13 residues. V was shortened by 6 bases and J by 8 bases, with 11 bases between the two germline ends. Germline CDR1 is SGHTA and CDR2 is FQGNSA. Comments on this clone: Its matching antigen is unknown.

Sequenced by immunoSEQ multiplex PCR; TCRdb stores in-frame clones only, minus some. The data show about 120,000 clones, 90% seen once. The chain couples TRBV7-2 to TRBJ1-6; a weak D match, TRBD1 (5 bases). Specimen: peripheral blood, collected on day 0 of MenACWY control vaccination. The TCR was taken from an adult in good health. This CDR3 reads CASRGRIDSPLHF. DNA for the CDR3: TGTGCCAGCAGGGGGCGGATTGATTCACCCCTCCACTTT.